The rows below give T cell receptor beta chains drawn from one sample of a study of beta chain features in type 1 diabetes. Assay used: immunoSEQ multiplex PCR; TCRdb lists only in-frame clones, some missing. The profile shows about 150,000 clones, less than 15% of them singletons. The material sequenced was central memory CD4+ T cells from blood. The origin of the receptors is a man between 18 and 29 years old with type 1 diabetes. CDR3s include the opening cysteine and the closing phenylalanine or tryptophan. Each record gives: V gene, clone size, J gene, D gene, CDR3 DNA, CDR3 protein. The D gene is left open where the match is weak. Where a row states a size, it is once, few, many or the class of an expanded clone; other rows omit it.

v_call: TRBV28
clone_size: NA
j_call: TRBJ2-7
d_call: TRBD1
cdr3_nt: TGTGCCAGCAGGGGGGGCGGACAGGGCTCCTACGAGCAGTACTTC
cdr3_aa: CASRGGGQGSYEQYF

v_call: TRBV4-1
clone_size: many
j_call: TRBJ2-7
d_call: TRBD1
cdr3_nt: TGCGCCAGCAGCCAAGTGGGGACAGGGGGCAGGGCCGAGCAGTACTTC
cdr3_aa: CASSQVGTGGRAEQYF

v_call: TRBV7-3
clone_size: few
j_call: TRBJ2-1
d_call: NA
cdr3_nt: TGTGCCAGCAGCTTAATACAGGCGATCTACAATGAGCAGTTCTTC
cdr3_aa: CASSLIQAIYNEQFF

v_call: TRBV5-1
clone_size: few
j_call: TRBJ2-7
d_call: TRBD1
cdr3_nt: TGCGCCAGCAGCTTCGACAGGGGAAGCTACGAGCAGTACTTC
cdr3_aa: CASSFDRGSYEQYF

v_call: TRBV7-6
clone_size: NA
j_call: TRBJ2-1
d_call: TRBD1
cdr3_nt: TGTGCCAGCAGCTTCCCTCACAGGGGACCCGGGAACAATGAGCAGTTCTTC
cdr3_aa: CASSFPHRGPGNNEQFF

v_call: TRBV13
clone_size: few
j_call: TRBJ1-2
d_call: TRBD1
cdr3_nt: TGTGCCAGCAGCTTCAGGGGGCGCGACTATGGCTACACCTTC
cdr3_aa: CASSFRGRDYGYTF

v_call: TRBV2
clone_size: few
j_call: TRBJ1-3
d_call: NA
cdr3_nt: TGTGCCAGCAGCGCGGGACCGAGCTCTGGAAACACCATATATTTT
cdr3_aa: CASSAGPSSGNTIYF

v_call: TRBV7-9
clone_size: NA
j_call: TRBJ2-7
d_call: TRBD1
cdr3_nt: TGTGCCAGCAGCTTAGATGGGGACAGGCAACACGAGCAGTACTTC
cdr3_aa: CASSLDGDRQHEQYF

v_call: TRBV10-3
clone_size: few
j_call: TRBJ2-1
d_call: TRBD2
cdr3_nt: TGTGCCATCAGTGAGTCGACGGGGGGCTCCTACAATGAGCAGTTCTTC
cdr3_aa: CAISESTGGSYNEQFF

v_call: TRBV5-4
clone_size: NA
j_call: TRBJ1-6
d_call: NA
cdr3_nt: TGTGCCAGCAGCTTGGCCGGCAGTCATAATTCACCCCTCCACTTT
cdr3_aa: CASSLAGSHNSPLHF

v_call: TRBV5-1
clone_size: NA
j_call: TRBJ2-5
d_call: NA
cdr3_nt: TGCGCCAGCAGCTACGGGGGTCGTGGGGAGACCCAGTACTTC
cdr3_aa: CASSYGGRGETQYF

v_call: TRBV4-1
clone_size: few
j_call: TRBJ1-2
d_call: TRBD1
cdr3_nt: TGCGCCAGCAGCCCTGGGACAGGAGAGCCTATCTATGGCTACACCTTC
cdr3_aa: CASSPGTGEPIYGYTF

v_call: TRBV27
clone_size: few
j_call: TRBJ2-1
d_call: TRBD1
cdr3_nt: TGTGCCAGCCGCCAGGACAGGGGGGAATGGAATGAGCAGTTCTTC
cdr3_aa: CASRQDRGEWNEQFF

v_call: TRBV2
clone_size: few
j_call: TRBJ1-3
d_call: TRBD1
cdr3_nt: TGTGCCAGCAGCTCCGACAGGGTTGAAGGAAACACCATATATTTT
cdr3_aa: CASSSDRVEGNTIYF

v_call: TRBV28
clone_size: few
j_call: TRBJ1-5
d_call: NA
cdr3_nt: TGTGCCAGCAGAAACAGAGATAGCAATCAGCCCCAGCATTTT
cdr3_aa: CASRNRDSNQPQHF

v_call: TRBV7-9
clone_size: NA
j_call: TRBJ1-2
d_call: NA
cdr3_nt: TGTGCCAGCAGCCGGACAGATGGCTACACCTTC
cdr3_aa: CASSRTDGYTF

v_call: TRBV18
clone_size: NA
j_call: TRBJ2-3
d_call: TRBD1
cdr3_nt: TGTGCCAGCTCACCTCGGACAGGGAGTAGCACAGATACGCAGTATTTT
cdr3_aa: CASSPRTGSSTDTQYF

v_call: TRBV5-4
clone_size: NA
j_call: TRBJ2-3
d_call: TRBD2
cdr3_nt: TGTGCCAGCAGCCCCGGACTAGCGAACGGAGATACGCAGTATTTT
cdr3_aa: CASSPGLANGDTQYF

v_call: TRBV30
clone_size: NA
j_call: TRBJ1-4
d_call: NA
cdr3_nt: TGTGCCTGGAGTGGTACGGGAGAAAAACTGTTTTTT
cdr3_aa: CAWSGTGEKLFF

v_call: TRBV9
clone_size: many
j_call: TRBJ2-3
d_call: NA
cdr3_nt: TGTGCCAGCAGTCCATGGGGGTACACAGATACGCAGTATTTT
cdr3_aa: CASSPWGYTDTQYF

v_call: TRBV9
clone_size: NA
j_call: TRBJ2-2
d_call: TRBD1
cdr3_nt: TGTGCCAGCAGCGCCCGACAGGGGGTTGTCGGGGAGCTGTTTTTT
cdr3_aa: CASSARQGVVGELFF

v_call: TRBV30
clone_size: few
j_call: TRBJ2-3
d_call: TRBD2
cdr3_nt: TGTGCCTGCAAGCGGGGCCCTCTAGATACGCAGTATTTT
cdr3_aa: CACKRGPLDTQYF

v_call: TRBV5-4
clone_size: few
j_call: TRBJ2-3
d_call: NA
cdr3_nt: TGTGCCAGCCCCGGGGGGCCTAGCACAGATACGCAGTATTTT
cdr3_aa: CASPGGPSTDTQYF

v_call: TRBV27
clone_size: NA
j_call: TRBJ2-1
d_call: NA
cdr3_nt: TGTGCCAGCAGTTTATCGCTCCCATACAATGAGCAGTTCTTC
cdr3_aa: CASSLSLPYNEQFF

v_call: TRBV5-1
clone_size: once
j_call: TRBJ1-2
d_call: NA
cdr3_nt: TGCGCCAGCAGCTTGGCGGGCACTAACTATGGCTACACCTTC
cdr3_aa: CASSLAGTNYGYTF

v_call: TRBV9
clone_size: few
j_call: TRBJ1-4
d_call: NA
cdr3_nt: TGTGCCAGCAGCTCAACGGTGGGGGCGCGTGAAAAACTGTTTTTT
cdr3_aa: CASSSTVGAREKLFF

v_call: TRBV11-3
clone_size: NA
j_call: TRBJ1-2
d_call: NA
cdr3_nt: TGTGCCAGCAGCCCCAGCGGGGGGCTCGGCTATGGCTACACCTTC
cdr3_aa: CASSPSGGLGYGYTF

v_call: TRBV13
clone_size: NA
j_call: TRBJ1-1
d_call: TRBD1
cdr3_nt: TGTGCCAGCAGCCCAACCGACAGGGTAAGGGGGTTGAACACTGAAGCTTTCTTT
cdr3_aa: CASSPTDRVRGLNTEAFF

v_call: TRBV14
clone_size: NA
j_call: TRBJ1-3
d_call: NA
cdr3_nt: TGTGCCAGCAGCCAAGGACAGAGCTCTGGAAACACCATATATTTT
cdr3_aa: CASSQGQSSGNTIYF

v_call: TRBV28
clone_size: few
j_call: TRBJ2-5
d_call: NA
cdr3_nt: TGTGCCAGCAGCACTATACAGGGCGGGGTTTTAGAGACCCAGTACTTC
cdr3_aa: CASSTIQGGVLETQYF

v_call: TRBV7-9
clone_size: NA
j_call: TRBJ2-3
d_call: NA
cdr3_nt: TGTGCCAGCAGCTTAGACCTTCAGGCAAGGGACACAGATACGCAGTATTTT
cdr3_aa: CASSLDLQARDTDTQYF

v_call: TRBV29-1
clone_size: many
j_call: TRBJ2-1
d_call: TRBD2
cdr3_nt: TGCAGCGGCGCCGGGACTAGCAATGAGCAGTTCTTC
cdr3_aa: CSGAGTSNEQFF

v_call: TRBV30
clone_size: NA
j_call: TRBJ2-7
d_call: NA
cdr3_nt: TGTGCCTGGACTCCCAACTCCTACGAGCAGTACTTC
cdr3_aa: CAWTPNSYEQYF

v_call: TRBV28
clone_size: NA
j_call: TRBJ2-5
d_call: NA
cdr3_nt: TGTGCCAGCAGTTCGGGATCGAAGGAGACCCAGTACTTC
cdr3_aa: CASSSGSKETQYF

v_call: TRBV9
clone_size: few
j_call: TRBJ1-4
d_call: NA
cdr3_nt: TGTGCCAGCAGCGTAGGGCGGCTGAATGAAAAACTGTTTTTT
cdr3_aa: CASSVGRLNEKLFF

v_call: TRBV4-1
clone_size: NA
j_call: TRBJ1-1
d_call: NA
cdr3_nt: TGCGCCAGCAGCCCTACGGATATCAGAGGGCCGTACACTGAAGCTTTCTTT
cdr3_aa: CASSPTDIRGPYTEAFF

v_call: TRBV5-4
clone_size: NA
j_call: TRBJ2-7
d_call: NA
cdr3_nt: TGTGCCAGCAGCTCGGACCCCTACGAGCAGTACTTC
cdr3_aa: CASSSDPYEQYF

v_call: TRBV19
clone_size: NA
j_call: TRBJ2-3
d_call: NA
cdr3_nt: TGTGCCAGTAGTACCCGGACAGCTAGCACAGATACGCAGTATTTT
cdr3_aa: CASSTRTASTDTQYF

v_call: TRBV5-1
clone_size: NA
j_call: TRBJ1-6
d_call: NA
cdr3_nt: TGCGCCAGCAGCTTTGGTCACGAGGATTCACCCCTCCACTTT
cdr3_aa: CASSFGHEDSPLHF

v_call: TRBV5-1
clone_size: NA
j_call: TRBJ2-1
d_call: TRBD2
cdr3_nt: TGCGCCAGCAGCGAAGGGACTAGCAGGAATGAGCAGTTCTTC
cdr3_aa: CASSEGTSRNEQFF

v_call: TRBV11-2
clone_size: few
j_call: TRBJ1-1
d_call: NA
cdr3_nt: TGTGCCAGCAGCTTCACATCTCAGGGTTACACTGAAGCTTTCTTT
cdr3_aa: CASSFTSQGYTEAFF

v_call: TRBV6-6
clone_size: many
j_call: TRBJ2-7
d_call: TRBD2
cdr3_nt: TGTGCCAGCAGTCTGAGCGGGGGGAACGGCGAGCAGTACTTC
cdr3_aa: CASSLSGGNGEQYF

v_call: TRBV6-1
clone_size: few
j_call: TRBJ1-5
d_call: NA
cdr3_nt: TGTGCCAGCAGTGAAGTGGGGAATCAGCCCCAGCATTTT
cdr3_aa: CASSEVGNQPQHF

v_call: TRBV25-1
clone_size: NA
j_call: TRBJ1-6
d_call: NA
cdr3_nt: TGTGCCAGCAGTGACCCCCAGTTGGTTTCACCCCTCCACTTT
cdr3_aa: CASSDPQLVSPLHF

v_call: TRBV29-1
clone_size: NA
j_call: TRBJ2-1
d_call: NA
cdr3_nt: TGCAGCGCCAGACAGCGCGAGCAGTTCTTC
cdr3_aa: CSARQREQFF

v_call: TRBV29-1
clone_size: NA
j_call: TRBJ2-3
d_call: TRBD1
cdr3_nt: TGCAGCGCTGGGGGACAGGTAACAGATACGCAGTATTTT
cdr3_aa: CSAGGQVTDTQYF

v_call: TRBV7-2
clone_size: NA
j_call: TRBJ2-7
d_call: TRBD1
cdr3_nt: TGTGCCAGCAGCTCATTAGGCGGGACAGGGGATAAATCCTACGAGCAGTACTTC
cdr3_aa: CASSSLGGTGDKSYEQYF

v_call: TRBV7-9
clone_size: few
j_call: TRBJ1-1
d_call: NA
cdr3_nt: TGTGCCAGCAGCTTGCAAGGCGACACTGAAGCTTTCTTT
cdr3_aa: CASSLQGDTEAFF

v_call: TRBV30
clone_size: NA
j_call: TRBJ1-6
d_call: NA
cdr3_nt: TGTGCCTGGACGGGGAATACCTATAATTCACCCCTCCACTTT
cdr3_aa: CAWTGNTYNSPLHF

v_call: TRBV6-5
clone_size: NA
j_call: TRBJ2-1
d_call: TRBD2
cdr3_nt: TGTGCCAGCAGCCTCCTGACTAGCGGATACAATGAGCAGTTCTTC
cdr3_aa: CASSLLTSGYNEQFF

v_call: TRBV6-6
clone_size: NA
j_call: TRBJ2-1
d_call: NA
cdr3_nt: TGTGCCAGCAGCTCCCAAGGCGGATTAAACAATGAGCAGTTCTTC
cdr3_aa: CASSSQGGLNNEQFF